Sequencing of this T cell receptor (beta chain) was carried out in a study of blood T cell repertoires in COVID-19. V lost 5 bases and J lost 5; bases outside the gene matches: 6. The germline V gene has CDR1 MNHEY and CDR2 SVGAGI. This CDR3 has 14 residues. Sequencing was performed with immunoSEQ multiplex PCR; in TCRdb, only in-frame clones are kept and a portion is missing. The repertoire has hundreds of thousands of clones, around 89% of them found once; the top ten carry 3% to 4%. The chain uses TRBV6-5 and TRBJ2-7, with 10 bases identical to TRBD1. This TCR was sampled from a woman between 45 and 65 years old with active or convalescent COVID-19. The material sequenced was peripheral blood. The CDR3 DNA follows: TGTGCCAGCAGTAGGGACAGGGGAGCCAACGAGCAGTACTTC. Translating it yields CASSRDRGANEQYF.